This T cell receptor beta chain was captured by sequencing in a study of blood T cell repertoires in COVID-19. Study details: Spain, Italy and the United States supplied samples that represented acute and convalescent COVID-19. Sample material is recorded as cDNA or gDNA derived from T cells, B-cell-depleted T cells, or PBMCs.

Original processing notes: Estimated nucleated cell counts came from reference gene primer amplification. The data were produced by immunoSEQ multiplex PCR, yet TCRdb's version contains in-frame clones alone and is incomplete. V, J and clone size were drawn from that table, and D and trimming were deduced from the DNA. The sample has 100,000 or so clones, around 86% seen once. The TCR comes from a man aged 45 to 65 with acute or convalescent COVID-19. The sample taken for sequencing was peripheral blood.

The CDR3 coding sequence is TGTGCCAGCACCTACCCGACAGGGGGGGACTATGGCTACACCTTC. This gives the protein CASTYPTGGDYGYTF. The V gene is TRBV19, the J gene TRBJ1-2; 9 bases map to TRBD1. V gave up 9 bases and J gave up 3 bases; unmatched junction bases: 11. Germline V lookup: CDR1 LNHDA, CDR2 SQIVND (reference sequence). This CDR3 spans 15 amino acids.